The clone carrying this T cell receptor (beta chain) was counted between two and nine times. Antigen specificity is unknown. A junction end diverges from the germline sequence, so it may reflect a read error. This entry belongs to a study of cytomegalovirus exposure and HLA in healthy donors. About the research overall: In a later analysis, it was reported that the roughly 120 validation repertoires had been produced on the same platform as the roughly 700 repertoires belonging to the first cohort.

The protocol was immunoSEQ multiplex PCR, while the TCRdb copy is restricted to in-frame clones and leaves out a portion. The profile shows about 200,000 clones, over 65% of them singletons. Regarding the study as a whole: TCR beta chains numbering under 200 were designated cytomegalovirus-associated. Accounts indicate the classifier identified cytomegalovirus status with strong specificity and sensitivity.

The CDR3 runs 13 residues. Germline lookup yields CDR1 SEHNR and CDR2 FQNEAQ (reference sequence). The chain combines TRBV7-9 with TRBJ1-2, with D hard to call. The sample comprised PBMCs. The TCR comes from a woman under 30 in good health and CMV-seronegative. As DNA, the CDR3 is TGTGCCAGCAGCCAGCTAGGCAACTCTGGCTACACCTTC. Translation: CASSQLGNSGYTF.